A selection of T cell receptor beta chains follows, all from one sample in a study of blood T cell repertoires in COVID-19. Sequencing used immunoSEQ multiplex PCR; TCRdb keeps in-frame clones, though not all of them. The sample includes a few hundred thousand clones, approximately 85% of them seen just once. Sequencing was done on a sample of PBMCs or T cells enriched from blood (not recorded which). The receptors here all came from a woman between 50 and 59 years old who had recovered from COVID-19. CDR3s include the opening cysteine and the closing phenylalanine or tryptophan. A D gene is named only where the DNA matches it firmly. Not all rows give a size; the values are once, few, many and, for expanded clones, a class.

CDR3 length,D gene,V gene,J gene,clone size,CDR3 DNA,CDR3 protein
15,-,TRBV27,TRBJ2-7,-,TGTGCCAGCAGCTCCGTAGGGGCGGCCTCCTACGAGCAGTACTTC,CASSSVGAASYEQYF
15,-,TRBV15,TRBJ1-5,-,TGTGCCACCAGCAGAGATCAGGGTCTATATCAGCCCCAGCATTTT,CATSRDQGLYQPQHF
16,-,TRBV28,TRBJ2-6,-,TGTGCCAGCAGGAATACAGGGAGCTCTGGGGCCAACGTCCTGACTTTC,CASRNTGSSGANVLTF
13,TRBD1,TRBV7-9,TRBJ1-2,-,TGTGCCAGCAGCTTAGGAGGGGGCCATGGCTACACCTTC,CASSLGGGHGYTF
18,TRBD2,TRBV7-9,TRBJ2-6,-,TGTGCCAGCAGCCCTAGCGGGAGGATCGACTCTGGGGCCAACGTCCTGACTTTC,CASSPSGRIDSGANVLTF
16,-,TRBV19,TRBJ2-3,-,TGTGCCTCACGGAGGGGTCTAGCGCGGGTCACAGATACGCAGTATTTT,CASRRGLARVTDTQYF
14,TRBD1,TRBV2,TRBJ1-5,-,TGTGCCAGCAGTCCGGGACAGTCCCTTCAGCCCCAGCATTTT,CASSPGQSLQPQHF
14,-,TRBV7-9,TRBJ2-5,-,TGTGCCAGCAGCCTCATTCTAGTGGGAGAGACCCAGTACTTC,CASSLILVGETQYF
13,-,TRBV12-3/TRBV12-4,TRBJ1-1,-,TGTGCCAGCAGTTTACGGGGGAACACTGAAGCTTTCTTT,CASSLRGNTEAFF
13,-,TRBV30,TRBJ1-6,-,TGTGCCTGGAGCCTCGGTTTGAGTTCACCCCTCCACTTT,CAWSLGLSSPLHF
16,-,TRBV28,TRBJ1-5,-,TGTGCCAGCAGTAGATATCGGGGTCTGAGCAATCAGCCCCAGCATTTT,CASSRYRGLSNQPQHF
14,-,TRBV6-5,TRBJ2-7,-,TGTGCCATCTCTTCGGGGAGATCATACGGCGAGCAGTACTTC,CAISSGRSYGEQYF
14,-,TRBV27,TRBJ2-7,-,TGTGCCAGCGCAGGGGGGTTAAGCTCCTACGAGCAGTACTTC,CASAGGLSSYEQYF
14,TRBD1,TRBV5-1,TRBJ1-2,-,TGCGCCAGCAGCGTAAACCGGGACAGGGGTGGCTACACCTTC,CASSVNRDRGGYTF
15,-,TRBV5-1,TRBJ1-1,-,TGCGCCAGCAGCCGAACGGGGACTATGGACGGTGAAGCTTTCTTT,CASSRTGTMDGEAFF
15,TRBD1,TRBV5-1,TRBJ1-1,-,TGCGCCAGCAGCCCACAGGGGATTCGGAACACTGAAGCTTTCTTT,CASSPQGIRNTEAFF
15,-,TRBV19,TRBJ1-2,-,TGTGCCAGTAGTATAGCAGCCGGGGCGGGGTATGGCTACACCTTC,CASSIAAGAGYGYTF
15,TRBD1,TRBV6-1,TRBJ1-1,-,TGTGCCAGCAGTGAAGCCGGCAGGGGGTTCGCTGAAGCTTTCTTT,CASSEAGRGFAEAFF
16,-,TRBV7-9,TRBJ1-5,once,TGTGCCAGCAGCGCAACAGGGCCCAATCAAAATCAGCCCCAGCATTTT,CASSATGPNQNQPQHF
16,TRBD1,TRBV10-3,TRBJ1-4,-,TGTGCCATCAGTGAGTCAGTTGGGGACAGCGTTGAAAAACTGTTTTTT,CAISESVGDSVEKLFF
13,-,TRBV7-2,TRBJ2-5,-,TGTGCCAGCAGCCTAAGCGAACATGGGGCATGGTACTTC,CASSLSEHGAWYF
15,-,TRBV11-2,TRBJ2-7,-,TGTGCCAGCAGCTTAGGAGGGACTGGCGTCTACGAGCAGTACTTC,CASSLGGTGVYEQYF
15,TRBD1,TRBV19,TRBJ2-7,-,TGTGCCAGTAGTAGACAGGGGGCGGGGGACTACGAGCAGTACTTC,CASSRQGAGDYEQYF
13,TRBD1,TRBV4-2,TRBJ2-1,-,TGTGCCAGCAGGGGGACAGCCGACAATGAGCAGTTCTTC,CASRGTADNEQFF
14,-,TRBV30,TRBJ2-7,-,TGTGCCTGGAGTGCCGGGACACTAACCTACGAGCAGTACTTC,CAWSAGTLTYEQYF
15,-,TRBV28,TRBJ2-7,-,TGTGCCAGCAGCGCTTTCGACGGAGGGGTGTACGAGCAGTACTTC,CASSAFDGGVYEQYF
20,-,TRBV19,TRBJ2-3,-,TGTGCCAGTAGTAATATTGGTGCCCTGTCGGAAAACGAGGGCACAGATACGCAGTATTTT,CASSNIGALSENEGTDTQYF
13,-,TRBV3-1/TRBV3-2,TRBJ1-3,-,TGTGCCAGCAGCCAAACTTCAGGAAACACCATATATTTT,CASSQTSGNTIYF
13,-,TRBV2,TRBJ1-4,few,TGTGCCAGCAGTGAAAACCAGGCCAGGAAACTGTTTTTT,CASSENQARKLFF
15,-,TRBV5-1,TRBJ2-3,-,TGCGCCAGCAGCTTGAGGGGTTCCCCCACAGATACGCAGTATTTT,CASSLRGSPTDTQYF
18,TRBD2,TRBV3-1/TRBV3-2,TRBJ2-1,-,TGTGCCAGCAGCCCCCGATCTAGCGGGAGGGCGCGATACAATGAGCAGTTCTTC,CASSPRSSGRARYNEQFF
13,-,TRBV25-1,TRBJ2-3,-,TGTGCCAGCAGTGATGGGGCGCCAGATACGCAGTATTTT,CASSDGAPDTQYF
17,TRBD2,TRBV4-1,TRBJ2-5,-,TGCGCCAGCAGCCAAAACGGGGGACTAGCGCCCGGAGAGACCCAGTACTTC,CASSQNGGLAPGETQYF
16,TRBD2,TRBV11-3,TRBJ2-3,-,TGTGCCAGCAGCCAACCCGGCGGGGGGCCAGTAGATACGCAGTATTTT,CASSQPGGGPVDTQYF
16,TRBD1,TRBV5-4,TRBJ2-1,-,TGTGCCAGCAGCTTGGGGGGGACAGGGGCGGGGAATGAGCAGTTCTTC,CASSLGGTGAGNEQFF
14,-,TRBV3-1/TRBV3-2,TRBJ1-6,-,TGTGCCAGCAGCCAATGGCAGGGAGGCTCACCCCTCCACTTT,CASSQWQGGSPLHF
15,TRBD1,TRBV5-6,TRBJ2-4,-,TGTGCCAGCAGCCTACGAGGGGGCAGAACAAACATTCAGTACTTC,CASSLRGGRTNIQYF
14,-,TRBV14,TRBJ1-1,-,TGTGCCAGCAGCCAAGTACAGGGAGTTTCTGAAGCTTTCTTT,CASSQVQGVSEAFF
14,-,TRBV27,TRBJ1-1,-,TGTGCCAGCGGCTTGGGGAGGGGGTCCACTGAAGCTTTCTTT,CASGLGRGSTEAFF
13,-,TRBV27,TRBJ2-2,-,TGTGCCAGCAGTTGGAGCCAAACCGGGGAGCTGTTTTTT,CASSWSQTGELFF
18,TRBD1,TRBV28,TRBJ1-1,-,TGTGCCAGCAGTCCGGGCCCTGGGACAGGGGGGTGGAACACTGAAGCTTTCTTT,CASSPGPGTGGWNTEAFF
14,TRBD2,TRBV6-5,TRBJ2-2,few,TGTGCCACCGTCAGACTAGCGGGAGCCGGGGAGCTGTTTTTT,CATVRLAGAGELFF
17,TRBD1,TRBV3-1/TRBV3-2,TRBJ1-4,few,TGTGCCAGCAGCCAAGAGCCTGGGACAGGGGGAAGAGAAAAACTGTTTTTT,CASSQEPGTGGREKLFF
15,TRBD1,TRBV5-1,TRBJ2-5,few,TGCGCCAGCAGCACCCGGGACAGGGGGCAAGAGACCCAGTACTTC,CASSTRDRGQETQYF
14,TRBD1,TRBV11-3,TRBJ2-5,-,TGTGCCAGCAGCTTAGGACAGGGGAGAGAGACCCAGTACTTC,CASSLGQGRETQYF
15,-,TRBV10-2,TRBJ1-3,-,TGCGCCAGCAGTGAGAGGCCGGGGTCTGGAAACACCATATATTTT,CASSERPGSGNTIYF
14,-,TRBV19,TRBJ2-7,-,TGTGCCAGTAGTCCCCCGGGTCCCCCGGGTGAGCAGTACTTC,CASSPPGPPGEQYF
18,TRBD2,TRBV5-6,TRBJ2-2,-,TGTGCCAGCAGCTTGCAGTGGGGAGCGGGAGGGCCGACCGGGGAGCTGTTTTTT,CASSLQWGAGGPTGELFF
15,TRBD1,TRBV18,TRBJ2-7,-,TGTGCCAGCTCTGCTTACCGAGACAGGGGGTACGAGCAGTACTTC,CASSAYRDRGYEQYF
13,TRBD2,TRBV6-5,TRBJ2-1,once,TGTGCCAGCAGAGTAGCGGGAGGGAATGAGCAGTTCTTC,CASRVAGGNEQFF
15,TRBD1,TRBV11-2,TRBJ1-2,-,TGTGCCAGCAGCATGAACAGGGGCTTTAACTATGGCTACACCTTC,CASSMNRGFNYGYTF
12,-,TRBV5-1,TRBJ1-2,-,TGCGCCAGCAGCTCCCCCCCGGGGGGCTACACCTTC,CASSSPPGGYTF
16,TRBD2,TRBV27,TRBJ2-7,-,TGTGCCAGCAGCAAGTGGTGGCGGGAGGCACCCTACGAGCAGTACTTC,CASSKWWREAPYEQYF
15,-,TRBV28,TRBJ2-7,once,TGTGCCAGCAGTTTTACAGGTATATCTGGAAACGAGCAGTACTTC,CASSFTGISGNEQYF